This entry lists 7 T cell receptor beta chains sequenced from one sample in a study of spatial heterogeneity in lung cancer. Study conclusions and caveats: One measure, the expanded intratumoral alpha and beta TCR count, tracked tumor mutation counts.

TCRdb fed the 5' RACE reads into MiXCR, producing one record per CDR3 protein. The data show about 18,000 distinct CDR3 sequences, with about 6.3% seen just once and about 3.5% held by the top ten. Their target antigens are unknown. This sample's time point: sample taken at primary tumor resection. This material consisted of lung tumor tissue, taken at surgery. These receptors originate from a female donor with early-stage non-small cell lung cancer.

V usage is TRBV28 and J usage is TRBJ1-1; 12 bases align to TRBD1. This CDR3 is built from 13 residues. With 6 bases clipped from V and 10 bases from J, the junction kept 6 bases outside the gene matches. Germline V lookup: CDR1 MDHEN, CDR2 SYDVKM. The CDR3 sequence is CASRRDRGRLAFF. In nucleotides, the CDR3 is TGTGCCAGCAGACGGGACAGGGGGCGTTTAGCTTTCTTT.

This clonotype qualifies as medium-sized (0.01 to 0.1%). This chain connects TRBV11-3 to TRBJ2-1; D may be TRBD1 (6 bases). The CDR3 has 14 amino acids. Germline assignment: CDR1 SGHNT and CDR2 YENEEA. V shed 5 bases and J shed 4 bases, with 12 bases lying between them. Here the CDR3 DNA reads TGTGCCAGCAGCGCAGGACAGACGTACAATGAGCAGTTCTTC. This sequence encodes CASSAGQTYNEQFF. The full variable domain, its missing parts supplied by reference TRBV11-3 and TRBJ2-1, is EAGVVQSPRYKIIEKKQPVAFWCNPISGHNTLYWYLQNLGQGPELLIRYENEEAVDDSQLPKDRFSAERLKGVDSTLKIQPAELGDSAVYLCASSAGQTYNEQFFGPGTRLTVL.

This clonotype has a count of ten or more. The V gene is TRBV20-1, the J gene TRBJ2-5; 8 positions agree with TRBD2. The CDR3 length is 15 residues. The V segment lost 5 bases and the J segment 1 base; nucleotides outside the gene matches: 9. Germline lookup yields CDR1 DFQATT and CDR2 SNEGSKA (reference sequence). The CDR3 bases are TGCAGTGCTGACGTACCGGGACTAGGCCAAGAGACCCAGTACTTC. This gives the protein CSADVPGLGQETQYF.

In this sample, this clonotype turned up many times. The chain has TRBV7-8 and TRBJ1-3; weak D call: TRBD1 (6 bases). CDR1 and CDR2 from the germline V gene are SGHVS and FQNEAQ. V was cut by 1 base and J by 2 bases, with 6 bases left in between. This CDR3 comprises 14 residues. CDR3 protein: CASSLDRAGNTIYF. The CDR3 DNA reads as TGTGCCAGCAGCTTAGACAGGGCTGGAAACACCATATATTTT.

This clonotype appeared many times. V is TRBV30 and J is TRBJ1-2; maybe TRBD1 (6 bases). The CDR3 contains 16 residues. Germline lookup yields CDR1 GTSNPN and CDR2 SVGIG (reference sequence). V was clipped by 1 base and J by 8 bases, with 23 bases between them. CDR3: CAWSAAGRRGRRGYTF. Written as DNA, the CDR3 is TGTGCCTGGAGTGCTGCCGGGCGGCGGGGGCGGCGCGGCTACACCTTC.

The chain joins TRBV28 to TRBJ2-7; D call uncertain. Germline loops: CDR1 MDHEN, CDR2 SYDVKM. The CDR3 is 12 residues long. V was trimmed by 4 bases and J by 5 bases, leaving 9 bases between them. As DNA, the CDR3 is TGTGCCAGCAGTTCTTCCGTCCACGAGCAGTACTTC. As protein: CASSSSVHEQYF.

This clonotype was counted at least ten times. The gene calls are TRBV9 and TRBJ1-2; D is undetermined. Per germline, CDR1 SGDLS and CDR2 YYNGEE. With 0 bases removed from V and 4 bases from J, the gap between germline ends came to 10 bases. The CDR3 consists of 14 residues. CDR3 residues: CASSVAPPSYGYTF. DNA of the CDR3: TGTGCCAGCAGCGTAGCCCCTCCCAGCTATGGCTACACCTTC. Complete variable domain (other parts from reference TRBV9 and TRBJ1-2): DSGVTQTPKHLITATGQRVTLRCSPRSGDLSVYWYQQSLDQGLQFLIQYYNGEERAKGNILERFSAQQFPDLHSELNLSSLELGDSALYFCASSVAPPSYGYTFGSGTRLTVV.